A selection of T cell receptor beta chains follows, all from one sample in a study of cytomegalovirus exposure and HLA in healthy donors. The repertoire was sequenced with immunoSEQ multiplex PCR; TCRdb's copy has only in-frame clones and lacks some. This table holds about 240,000 clones, 86% found once. Sequencing was done on a sample of PBMCs. All receptors derive from a woman in her thirties in good health and CMV-seropositive. CDR3s include the opening cysteine and the closing phenylalanine or tryptophan. D genes are given only for firm matches. Clone size appears in some rows only: once, few, many, or a class for an expanded clone.

CASSPHLGENTEAFF | TGTGCCAGCAGCCCTCACCTAGGGGAGAACACTGAAGCTTTCTTT | TRBJ1-1 | TRBV9 | once | NA
CASSPVKGSSYNEQFF | TGTGCCAGCAGCCCAGTCAAAGGGAGCTCCTACAATGAGCAGTTCTTC | TRBJ2-1 | TRBV14 | NA | NA
CASSLQGYGYTF | TGTGCCAGCAGCTTACAGGGGTATGGCTACACCTTC | TRBJ1-2 | TRBV5-4 | NA | TRBD1
CASSEVMGRQPQHF | TGTGCCAGCAGTGAAGTAATGGGGCGCCAGCCCCAGCATTTT | TRBJ1-5 | TRBV2 | NA | NA
CASSLTGARGQETQYF | TGTGCCAGCAGCCTTACGGGAGCCCGTGGACAAGAGACCCAGTACTTC | TRBJ2-5 | TRBV11-2 | NA | NA
CATTRATDVSRSYEQYF | TGCGCCACGACGAGGGCCACCGATGTCTCCCGCTCCTACGAGCAGTACTTC | TRBJ2-7 | TRBV10-2 | NA | NA
CASSQDPGQSYQPQHF | TGCGCCAGCAGCCAAGATCCGGGACAGAGTTATCAGCCCCAGCATTTT | TRBJ1-5 | TRBV4-1 | NA | TRBD1
CASSPMGGQLSTKNIQYF | TGTGCCAGCAGCCCCATGGGTGGACAGTTATCCACCAAAAACATTCAGTACTTC | TRBJ2-4 | TRBV7-9 | NA | NA
CASSRGTATGELFF | TGTGCCAGCAGTCGAGGGACAGCGACCGGGGAGCTGTTTTTT | TRBJ2-2 | TRBV6-5 | NA | TRBD1
CASSTLDRENTGELFF | TGTGCCAGCAGCACCCTCGACAGGGAGAACACCGGGGAGCTGTTTTTT | TRBJ2-2 | TRBV7-9 | NA | TRBD1
CASSITGTAEKLFF | TGTGCCAGTAGTATCACCGGGACAGCTGAAAAACTGTTTTTT | TRBJ1-4 | TRBV19 | NA | TRBD1
CASSAWEGGRSGYTF | TGTGCCAGCAGTGCGTGGGAGGGCGGGAGAAGTGGCTACACCTTC | TRBJ1-2 | TRBV2 | NA | NA
CASIRTGWSEQYF | TGTGCCAGCATAAGGACAGGGTGGTCCGAGCAGTACTTC | TRBJ2-7 | TRBV2 | NA | TRBD1
CASSVGGMDGETQYF | TGTGCCAGCAGCGTAGGCGGGATGGATGGAGAGACCCAGTACTTC | TRBJ2-5 | TRBV9 | NA | NA
CASSSPREGTEAFF | TGTGCCAGCAGTTCCCCCAGGGAGGGCACTGAAGCTTTCTTT | TRBJ1-1 | TRBV28 | NA | NA
CASSMKLAGGYNEQFF | TGTGCCAGTAGTATGAAACTAGCGGGAGGCTACAATGAGCAGTTCTTC | TRBJ2-1 | TRBV19 | NA | TRBD2
CAISEAGSETSYTF | TGTGCCATCAGTGAGGCAGGATCCGAGACGTCCTACACCTTC | TRBJ1-2 | TRBV10-3 | NA | NA
CASSLSGTAHEKLFF | TGCGCCAGCAGCTTGTCCGGGACAGCTCATGAAAAACTGTTTTTT | TRBJ1-4 | TRBV5-1 | NA | TRBD1
CASSSGGSNTEAFF | TGTGCCAGCAGTTCGGGAGGATCAAATACTGAAGCTTTCTTT | TRBJ1-1 | TRBV28 | NA | NA
CASTKTGGGYTEAFF | TGTGCCAGTACCAAGACAGGGGGCGGGTACACTGAAGCTTTCTTT | TRBJ1-1 | TRBV19 | NA | TRBD1
CSVLTGGMGNTIYF | TGCAGCGTTTTGACAGGGGGAATGGGAAACACCATATATTTT | TRBJ1-3 | TRBV29-1 | few | TRBD1
CASSLSGDEQYF | TGTGCCAGCAGCCTTTCAGGGGACGAGCAGTACTTC | TRBJ2-7 | TRBV7-9 | few | NA
CARLSGSTGELFF | TGTGCCCGCCTGAGCGGGAGTACCGGGGAGCTGTTTTTT | TRBJ2-2 | TRBV30 | NA | TRBD2
CASSPERSSYEQYF | TGTGCCAGCAGTCCCGAACGGAGCTCCTACGAGCAGTACTTC | TRBJ2-7 | TRBV27 | once | NA
CASSSPGTGVETQYF | TGTGCCAGCAGTTCCCCCGGGACAGGGGTCGAGACCCAGTACTTC | TRBJ2-5 | TRBV28 | NA | TRBD1
CASSEQGAPEAFF | TGTGCCAGTAGTGAACAGGGGGCCCCTGAAGCTTTCTTT | TRBJ1-1 | TRBV19 | few | TRBD1
CASSLGGQGAVYEQYF | TGTGCCAGCAGCTTAGGTGGACAGGGAGCTGTCTACGAGCAGTACTTC | TRBJ2-7 | TRBV11-2 | NA | TRBD1
CASNPGAGELFF | TGTGCCAGTAATCCGGGAGCCGGGGAGCTGTTTTTT | TRBJ2-2 | TRBV19 | NA | NA
CASSQMAGGTGELFF | TGCGCCAGCAGCCAAATGGCAGGAGGGACCGGGGAGCTGTTTTTT | TRBJ2-2 | TRBV4-1 | NA | NA
CASSSTANFDRGSEQYF | TGTGCCAGCAGTTCGACCGCAAATTTCGACAGGGGGAGCGAGCAGTACTTC | TRBJ2-7 | TRBV28 | NA | TRBD1
CASSEGYGPRDNEQYF | TGTGCCAGCAGTGAAGGTTACGGTCCGAGAGACAACGAGCAGTACTTC | TRBJ2-7 | TRBV6-1 | NA | NA
CASSEILGIEAFF | TGTGCCAGCAGTGAAATTCTAGGAATTGAAGCTTTCTTT | TRBJ1-1 | TRBV6-1 | NA | NA
CASIPGTSGSNEQFF | TGTGCCAGCATTCCCGGGACTAGCGGGAGCAATGAGCAGTTCTTC | TRBJ2-1 | TRBV27 | NA | TRBD2
CASSGGSSYEQYF | TGTGCCAGCTCAGGGGGGAGCTCCTACGAGCAGTACTTC | TRBJ2-7 | TRBV27 | NA | NA
CASSSDSPYYEQYF | TGTGCCAGCAGTTCAGACAGCCCATACTACGAGCAGTACTTC | TRBJ2-7 | TRBV2 | NA | NA
CASSISGLVKETQYF | TGTGCCAGTAGTATTAGTGGACTAGTGAAAGAGACCCAGTACTTC | TRBJ2-5 | TRBV19 | NA | TRBD2
CASSTSGGSYNEQFF | TGTGCCAGCAGCACTAGCGGGGGCTCCTACAATGAGCAGTTCTTC | TRBJ2-1 | TRBV28 | NA | TRBD2
CASSFSSWGNQPQHF | TGTGCCAGCAGTTTCTCTAGCTGGGGCAATCAGCCCCAGCATTTT | TRBJ1-5 | TRBV27 | NA | NA
CASSRRGDRDTQYF | TGTGCCAGCAGTAGACGGGGGGACCGGGATACGCAGTATTTT | TRBJ2-3 | TRBV7-9 | NA | TRBD2
CASGPRGQETQYF | TGTGCTAGTGGCCCCAGGGGGCAAGAGACCCAGTACTTC | TRBJ2-5 | TRBV12-5 | NA | TRBD1
CASSFLALAGGGNEQFF | TGTGCCAGCAGTTTCCTTGCACTAGCGGGAGGGGGTAATGAGCAGTTCTTC | TRBJ2-1 | TRBV27 | once | TRBD2
CASSEWTSGVDGNEQFF | TGTGCCAGCAGCGAATGGACTAGCGGGGTTGATGGTAATGAGCAGTTCTTC | TRBJ2-1 | TRBV11-1 | once | TRBD2
CSAGGPYEQYF | TGCAGTGCCGGCGGCCCCTACGAGCAGTACTTC | TRBJ2-7 | TRBV20-1 | NA | NA
CASSSRLAGGVNEQFF | TGTGCCAGCAGTTCCAGACTAGCGGGAGGTGTTAATGAGCAGTTCTTC | TRBJ2-1 | TRBV28 | NA | TRBD2
CASSALAGYNEQFF | TGTGCCAGCAGTGCACTAGCGGGTTACAATGAGCAGTTCTTC | TRBJ2-1 | TRBV2 | NA | TRBD2
CASSSQGATGNTIYF | TGTGCCAGCAGTTCCCAGGGGGCAACTGGAAACACCATATATTTT | TRBJ1-3 | TRBV6-1 | NA | TRBD1
CASSISYGSYNEQFF | TGTGCCAGTAGTATAAGCTACGGGTCCTACAATGAGCAGTTCTTC | TRBJ2-1 | TRBV19 | many | NA
CASSSRRQGPSGRAGTYEQYF | TGTGCCAGCAGTTCCCGACGACAGGGGCCTAGCGGGAGGGCCGGAACCTACGAGCAGTACTTC | TRBJ2-7 | TRBV27 | NA | TRBD2
CASRNQTGNYGYTF | TGTGCCAGCAGAAATCAGACGGGGAACTATGGCTACACCTTC | TRBJ1-2 | TRBV5-4 | NA | NA
CASSTDRGLGGYTF | TGTGCCAGTAGTACCGACAGGGGGCTGGGAGGCTACACCTTC | TRBJ1-2 | TRBV19 | NA | TRBD1
CASSVGGTDTQYF | TGTGCCAGCAGCGTAGGCGGGACAGATACGCAGTATTTT | TRBJ2-3 | TRBV9 | NA | NA
CAWSVGSASANTGELFF | TGTGCCTGGAGTGTTGGCTCCGCTAGCGCCAACACCGGGGAGCTGTTTTTT | TRBJ2-2 | TRBV30 | NA | NA
CASRRDRTRLNYGYTF | TGTGCCAGCAGGAGGGACAGAACGCGCCTTAACTATGGCTACACCTTC | TRBJ1-2 | TRBV28 | NA | TRBD1
CATSRPTSGNGELFF | TGTGCCACCAGCAGACCTACTAGCGGGAACGGGGAGCTGTTTTTT | TRBJ2-2 | TRBV15 | NA | TRBD2
CASSPVAVQETQYF | TGTGCCAGCAGCCCCGTAGCAGTCCAAGAGACCCAGTACTTC | TRBJ2-5 | TRBV6-6 | few | NA
CASSLWDRTDTQYF | TGCGCCAGCAGCCTATGGGACAGGACAGATACGCAGTATTTT | TRBJ2-3 | TRBV5-1 | NA | TRBD1
CASSLRGSYGYTF | TGTGCCAGCAGCTTAAGAGGGAGCTATGGCTACACCTTC | TRBJ1-2 | TRBV7-2 | few | NA
CASTKANYGYTF | TGTGCCAGCACTAAAGCTAACTATGGCTACACCTTC | TRBJ1-2 | TRBV28 | NA | NA